This TCR beta chain emerged from a study of blood T cell repertoires in COVID-19. The data were produced by immunoSEQ multiplex PCR, yet TCRdb's version contains in-frame clones alone and is incomplete. The sample shows some 300,000 clones, 70% to 90% of them seen only once. Germline V gene lookup returns CDR1 MNHEY and CDR2 SVGEGT. V gave up 0 bases and J gave up 1 base, with 15 bases separating them. The CDR3 has 17 residues. The count of this clone is one. Grouping used clinical history reported by participants in a survey and questionnaire. The TCR originated in a woman aged 25 to 45 who had recovered from COVID-19. The material sequenced was PBMCs or T cells enriched from blood (not recorded which). V is TRBV6-2 or TRBV6-3 and J is TRBJ1-2; the D is unclear. The chain's CDR3 is CASSYSRPDIINYGYTF. The CDR3 DNA is TGTGCCAGCAGTTACTCGAGGCCAGATATTATTAACTATGGCTACACCTTC.